This TCR beta chain appears in the sequencing data of a study of cytomegalovirus exposure and HLA in healthy donors. Findings and limits, study-wide: TCR beta chains numbering 164 were designated cytomegalovirus-associated. Most subjects had HLA-A and HLA-B alleles reportedly predicted accurately by TCR beta sequences.

Comment on this clone: Its antigen is not identified.

CDR1 and CDR2 (germline): SNHLY, FYNNEI. The CDR3 extends over 15 amino acids. V lost 6 bases and J 6 bases, leaving 18 bases between the germline ends. The PCR contained 60 Vbeta and 13 Jbeta primers. Clones were sequenced by immunoSEQ multiplex PCR, and TCRdb holds only the in-frame ones, with some missing. The profile shows around 98,000 clones, 65% to 80% of them singletons. Whereas donors were nominally healthy upon sampling, unrecorded immune exposures were probable. This donor's file did not include a recorded CMV serostatus. The TCR comes from a human donor in good health. Input material: PBMCs. The chain couples TRBV2 to TRBJ2-1, with D perhaps matching TRBD1 (6 bases). DNA for the CDR3: TGTGCCAGCAGCCAGGGGTCACTCGGGGCCAATGAGCAGTTCTTC. This encodes CASSQGSLGANEQFF. Drawing the rest from reference TRBV2 and TRBJ2-1, the complete variable domain is EPEVTQTPSHQVTQMGQEVILRCVPISNHLYFYWYRQILGQKVEFLVSFYNNEISEKSEIFDDQFSVERPDGSNFTLKIRSTKLEDSAMYFCASSQGSLGANEQFFGPGTRLTVL.